The 20 T cell receptor beta chains in this list originate from one sample, sequenced in a study of CD4 T cells in relation to SARS-CoV-2 and coronaviruses. These receptors' antigens are unknown. The table came from immunoSEQ multiplex PCR; TCRdb's copy has only in-frame clones and leaves some out. This sample has roughly 18,000 clones; around three quarters occur once, and the top ten carry roughly a quarter. The unexposed donors gave CD4+ T cells in about 2010-2019, prior to COVID-19. CD4+ T cells were isolated from the cells after 10 days of culture. Sequencing was carried out using CD4+ T cells from PBMCs, cultured in vitro. The origin of the receptors is a human donor in good health.

The CDR3 DNA reads TGTGCCAGCAGCCAGGCAGGGGAGGGCAATCAGCCCCAGCATTTT. Translating gives CASSQAGEGNQPQHF. The genes are TRBV14 and TRBJ1-5; possible D gene TRBD1, 6 bases. Germline assignment: CDR1 SGHDN and CDR2 FVKESK. The CDR3 is 15 residues long. V lost 3 bases to trimming and J lost 2 bases, with 11 bases between them.

The chain combines TRBV3-1 (or the pseudogene TRBV3-2) with TRBJ2-7; D unresolved. The germline V gene encodes CDR1 LGHDT and CDR2 YNNKEL (reference sequence). Trimming stripped 0 bases from V and 4 bases from J, with 13 bases between. CDR3 size: 15 residues. CDR3 sequence reads: CASSQDWAAGYEQYF. The CDR3 DNA reads as TGTGCCAGCAGCCAAGACTGGGCGGCCGGGTACGAGCAGTACTTC.

V gene TRBV6-5 combines with J gene TRBJ2-1; 10 positions match TRBD1. Losses at the gene ends were 6 bases for V and 7 bases for J; bases not matched to a gene: 6. The CDR3 spans 14 residues. Per germline, CDR1 MNHEY and CDR2 SVGAGI. CDR3 coding DNA: TGTGCCAGCAGCAGGGACAGGGGCAATAATGAGCAGTTCTTC. Translation gives CASSRDRGNNEQFF.

This clone showed up just once. V gene TRBV20-1 combines with J gene TRBJ1-3; the match to TRBD1 covers 9 bases. The germline gives CDR1 DFQATT, CDR2 SNEGSKA (reference sequence). With 3 bases clipped from V and 7 bases from J, the junction kept 10 bases outside the gene matches. The CDR3 consists of 15 residues. CDR3 loop: CSASPLTGGLNTIYF. The CDR3 DNA follows: TGCAGTGCTAGTCCCCTAACAGGGGGCCTTAACACCATATATTTT.

This clone occurred once. The chain combines TRBV15 with TRBJ1-5; D unresolved. The germline gives CDR1 LNHNV, CDR2 YYDKDF (reference sequence). V lost 0 bases and J lost 2, with 14 bases in between. The CDR3 runs 17 residues. The CDR3 sequence is CATSRDQEGLGNQPQHF. CDR3 coding DNA: TGTGCCACCAGCAGAGATCAGGAAGGGCTGGGCAATCAGCCCCAGCATTTT.

The chain couples TRBV12-3 or TRBV12-4 to TRBJ2-3; the D is unclear. With 7 bases removed from V and 2 bases from J, the gap between germline ends came to 10 bases. The CDR3 extends over 13 amino acids. The CDR3 nucleotides read TGTGCCAGCACTCTAGAACTCACAGATACGCAGTATTTT. It specifies CASTLELTDTQYF.

This clone has more than one count but fewer than ten. The chain employs TRBV3-1 (or the pseudogene TRBV3-2) and TRBJ2-3; 9 nucleotides agree with TRBD2. The germline V gene has CDR1 LGHDT and CDR2 YNNKEL (reference sequence). The CDR3 covers 15 residues. V lost 3 bases, J lost 1 base, and 2 bases stayed unmatched. The CDR3 DNA sequence: TGTGCCAGCAGCCAGGCTAGCGGGGGCACAGATACGCAGTATTTT. It encodes CASSQASGGTDTQYF.

The V call is TRBV28, the J call TRBJ2-1, with TRBD2 identical over 8 bases. The V gene's germline CDR1 is MDHEN and CDR2 SYDVKM. CDR3 length equals 16 residues. Trimming removed 7 bases from V and 0 bases from J; junction bases left unmatched: 8. CDR3 sequence: CASILTSGNSYNEQFF. Written as DNA, the CDR3 is TGTGCCAGCATTCTCACTAGCGGAAACTCCTACAATGAGCAGTTCTTC.

The J gene is TRBJ2-6, the V gene TRBV12-5, with TRBD1 matching 9 bases. This CDR3 comprises 23 residues. Germline assignment: CDR1 LGHNT and CDR2 FRNRAP. Trimming at V came to 0 bases and at J to 0 bases, leaving 18 bases not matched to a gene. The CDR3 sequence is CASGLVRGDLFQDRGSGANVLTF. The CDR3 DNA sequence: TGTGCTAGTGGTTTGGTACGGGGGGATTTGTTTCAGGACAGGGGCTCTGGGGCCAACGTCCTGACTTTC.

CDR3 DNA: TGTGCCAGCAGCCAAGGGGTAGTAGCATCAGCAGAGACCCAGTACTTC. This codes for CASSQGVVASAETQYF. The chain uses TRBV3-1 (or the pseudogene TRBV3-2) and TRBJ2-5, with D hard to call. CDR1 is LGHDT, CDR2 YNNKEL, per germline (reference sequence). The V gene lost 1 base and the J gene lost 4 bases, with 16 bases spanning the gap. CDR3 length: 16 amino acids.

V gene TRBV3-1 (or the pseudogene TRBV3-2) combines with J gene TRBJ2-7; no firm D call. V was trimmed by 8 bases and J by 7 bases, leaving 12 bases between them. Germline-derived CDR1 and CDR2 are LGHDT and YNNKEL (reference sequence). The CDR3 runs 11 residues. The CDR3 region has the DNA TGTGCCAGCGGTAGTCTAATAGAGCAGTACTTC. This translates into CASGSLIEQYF.

This clone has just a few counts. The chain combines TRBV6-1 with TRBJ1-1; D is unclear. V lost 0 bases and J lost 1, with 6 bases in between. Germline CDR1 reads MNHNS; CDR2 reads SASEGT. The length of the CDR3 is 14 residues. This CDR3 is CASSEASRNTEAFF. The DNA of the CDR3 is TGTGCCAGCAGTGAAGCGTCAAGGAACACTGAAGCTTTCTTT.

J is TRBJ1-5 and V is TRBV6-5; 7 bases match TRBD1. The CDR3 extends over 15 amino acids. Germline CDR1 is MNHEY and CDR2 is SVGAGI. V shed 8 bases, J shed 10 bases, and the junction held 17 bases outside the gene matches. DNA for the CDR3: TGTGCCAGCGCTCCAAAAGGACAGGTATTCGGTCCCCAGCATTTT. As protein: CASAPKGQVFGPQHF.

This sequence joins TRBV19 and TRBJ2-3; unclear D gene. The V end lost 7 bases, the J end lost 5 bases, and 13 bases lay between the germline ends. This CDR3 comprises 13 residues. CDR1 is LNHDA and CDR2 is SQIVND in the germline V gene (reference sequence). CDR3: CASIDKRGDTQYF. CDR3 sequence (DNA): TGTGCCAGTATAGACAAAAGAGGAGATACGCAGTATTTT.

V usage is TRBV5-1 and J usage is TRBJ1-1; D gene ambiguous. Germline CDR1 SGHRS, CDR2 YFSETQ. The CDR3 has 12 amino acids. The germline V and J ends were trimmed by 5 bases and 5 bases, with 10 bases remaining between them. CDR3 loop: CASSFGFTEAFF. CDR3 nucleotide sequence: TGCGCCAGCAGTTTTGGTTTTACTGAAGCTTTCTTT.

This chain connects TRBV7-9 to TRBJ1-1; D unclear. The CDR3 runs to 15 residues. From germline, CDR1 is SEHNR and CDR2 FQNEAQ (reference sequence). The V and J ends lost 1 base and 0 bases respectively, with 9 bases between them. The CDR3 DNA sequence: TGTGCCAGCAGCTTAGATGAGGTCATGAACACTGAAGCTTTCTTT. This codes for CASSLDEVMNTEAFF.

The V call is TRBV28, the J call TRBJ1-2, with D maybe TRBD1 (6 bases). Looked up from germline, CDR1 is MDHEN and CDR2 is SYDVKM. There are 12 residues in the CDR3. V gave up 3 bases and J gave up 4 bases, with 6 bases separating them. The CDR3 coding sequence is TGTGCCAGCAGTTTGGACAGCTATGGCTACACCTTC. As protein: CASSLDSYGYTF.

This chain uses TRBV9 with TRBJ2-3; no firm D call. CDR1 is SGDLS and CDR2 is YYNGEE in the germline V gene. This CDR3 is built from 14 residues. Trimming took off 1 base at V and 0 bases at J, with 6 bases between the two ends. The CDR3 DNA follows: TGTGCCAGCAGCGTAACGGCTAGCACAGATACGCAGTATTTT. It translates to CASSVTASTDTQYF.

The V gene is TRBV7-8, the J gene TRBJ1-3; D possibly corresponds to TRBD1 (5 bases). In germline, CDR1 is SGHVS, CDR2 FQNEAQ. The V and J ends lost 4 bases and 8 bases respectively, with 15 bases between them. There are 14 residues in the CDR3. CDR3 bases: TGTGCCAGCAGCTGGCGGGACGTTTTTGACACCATATATTTT. This translates into CASSWRDVFDTIYF.

V gene TRBV19 combines with J gene TRBJ1-1, with a tentative D call TRBD1 (5 bases). Germline CDR1 and CDR2: LNHDA and SQIVND (reference sequence). This CDR3 comprises 20 residues. V shed 4 bases and J shed 4 bases, with 31 bases lying between them. CDR3 sequence reads: CASSTKAPGLWGEKVTEAFF. CDR3 nucleotides: TGTGCCAGTAGTACGAAGGCTCCGGGGCTTTGGGGGGAGAAAGTCACTGAAGCTTTCTTT.